One sample yielded the 21 T cell receptor beta chains listed below, sequenced in a study of long-term antiretroviral therapy in people with HIV. Samples were assayed with immunoSEQ v3.0 at survey level. Sequencing was performed with immunoSEQ multiplex PCR; in TCRdb, only in-frame clones are kept and a portion is missing. Among around 26,000 clones, around three quarters were seen once, and the ten largest hold over 8%. The sample in question was unsorted PBMCs, obtained 1.2 years after starting antiretroviral therapy. The source is a woman aged 40 to 49 with HIV.

In this sample, this clone turned up a few times. DNA for the CDR3: TGTGCCAGCAGCTCGACAGGGCGAGACTATGGCTACACCTTC. Its translation is CASSSTGRDYGYTF. The V call is TRBV5-4, the J call TRBJ1-2, with 7 bases that match TRBD1. CDR3 size: 14 residues. V was pared by 3 bases and J by 3 bases, with 5 bases of the junction left unmatched. The V gene's germline CDR1 is SGHNT and CDR2 YYREEE (reference sequence).

V usage is TRBV5-6 and J usage is TRBJ1-1; possible D gene TRBD1, 5 bases. Trimming took off 2 bases at V and 2 bases at J, with 13 bases between the two ends. CDR3 size: 15 residues. Germline CDR1 and CDR2: SGHDT and YYEEEE. Here the CDR3 reads CASSFDTGTNTEAFF. The CDR3, as DNA: TGTGCCAGCAGCTTTGACACGGGGACCAACACTGAAGCTTTCTTT.

The chain recombines TRBV6-5 with TRBJ1-1, with D tentatively TRBD1 (5 bases). Germline lookup yields CDR1 MNHEY and CDR2 SVGAGI. CDR3 length: 13 amino acids. V was shortened by 6 bases and J by 6 bases, with 14 bases between the two germline ends. CDR3: CASRIQQGSEAFF. The DNA of the CDR3 is TGTGCCAGCAGGATCCAGCAGGGATCTGAAGCTTTCTTT.

The rearrangement joins TRBV15 to TRBJ2-7, with 12 bases lining up with TRBD2. CDR3 size: 17 residues. CDR1 and CDR2 from the germline V gene are LNHNV and YYDKDF (reference sequence). The J segment lost 4 bases and the V segment lost 0 bases, leaving 7 bases of the junction unmatched. CDR3 DNA sequence: TGTGCCACCAGCAGAGATCGCCCTAGCGGGAGGGTATACGAGCAGTACTTC. It translates to CATSRDRPSGRVYEQYF.

The rearrangement links TRBV18 to TRBJ2-7, with no clear D. V lost 2 bases and J 1 base, leaving 9 bases between the germline ends. The CDR3 contains 14 residues. CDR1 and CDR2 from the germline V gene are KGHSH and LQKENI. The CDR3 nucleotides are TGTGCCAGCTCACCAGAAGCTGGTTCCTACGAGCAGTACTTC. It specifies CASSPEAGSYEQYF.

The rearrangement uses TRBV19 and TRBJ2-1; 7 positions agree with TRBD2. The V gene's germline CDR1 is LNHDA and CDR2 SQIVND (reference sequence). The CDR3 has 16 amino acids. The V gene end was trimmed by 0 bases and the J gene end by 9 bases; junction bases not matched to a gene: 11. The CDR3 loop reads CASSIEGTSVGGEQFF. CDR3 in DNA: TGTGCCAGTAGTATAGAAGGAACTAGCGTAGGTGGTGAGCAGTTCTTC.

The chain recombines TRBV6-1 with TRBJ1-2; 8 positions agree with TRBD1. Per germline, CDR1 MNHNS and CDR2 SASEGT. CDR3 length: 15 amino acids. V was clipped by 3 bases and J by 4 bases; unmatched bases: 7. CDR3 in amino acids: CASSEGQVEVYGYTF. In DNA, the CDR3 is TGTGCCAGCAGTGAGGGACAGGTGGAGGTCTATGGCTACACCTTC.

The chain employs TRBV6-1 and TRBJ1-5; D unclear. The germline CDR1 and CDR2 sequences are MNHNS and SASEGT. The CDR3 covers 14 residues. V shed 1 base and J shed 2 bases, with 6 bases lying between them. CDR3 loop: CASSEGVGNQPQHF. DNA of the CDR3: TGTGCCAGCAGTGAAGGGGTGGGCAATCAGCCCCAGCATTTT.

In this sample, this clone turned up once. This chain joins TRBV5-1 and TRBJ1-1; unclear D gene. From germline, CDR1 is SGHRS and CDR2 YFSETQ. CDR3 size: 14 residues. V was cut by 0 bases and J by 4 bases, with 10 bases left in between. The CDR3 DNA is TGCGCCAGCAGCTTGGTTTCGGGTTCCACTGAAGCTTTCTTT. This gives the protein CASSLVSGSTEAFF.

This chain joins TRBV19 and TRBJ1-2; 11 bases map to TRBD1. With 4 bases clipped from V and 8 bases from J, the junction kept 12 bases outside the gene matches. The length of the CDR3 is 16 residues. CDR1 LNHDA and CDR2 SQIVND come from the germline V gene (reference sequence). The CDR3 DNA follows: TGTGCCAGTAGTACAGTATTGGACAGGGGGCGCGAGGGCTACACCTTC. It is translated as CASSTVLDRGREGYTF.

The chain joins TRBV5-5 to TRBJ1-1; D ambiguous. Between the trimmed V and J ends, which lost 2 bases and 1 base, there was a span of 9 bases. CDR3 length: 14 residues. Germline assignment: CDR1 SGHKS and CDR2 YYEKEE (reference sequence). The CDR3 DNA sequence: TGTGCCAGCAGCTTCCTCGTAGCGAACACTGAAGCTTTCTTT. It encodes CASSFLVANTEAFF.

The chain carries TRBV5-1 and TRBJ1-3; D might be TRBD1 (5 bases). Looked up from germline, CDR1 is SGHRS and CDR2 is YFSETQ. The CDR3 has 14 amino acids. V lost 1 base and J 4 bases, leaving 9 bases between the germline ends. CDR3 DNA sequence: TGCGCCAGCAGCTTGACCCCAGGGGGAAACACCATATATTTT. As protein: CASSLTPGGNTIYF.

This clone was detected only a few times. The chain uses TRBV7-8 and TRBJ1-6; 7 bases line up with TRBD1. The V segment lost 0 bases and the J segment 7 bases; nucleotides outside the gene matches: 6. The CDR3 is 16 residues long. CDR1 SGHVS and CDR2 FQNEAQ come from the germline V gene. DNA of the CDR3: TGTGCCAGCAGCTTAGCTCCCGGGACAGCCAATTCACCCCTCCACTTT. Translated, it gives CASSLAPGTANSPLHF. Combining the CDR3 with reference TRBV7-8 and TRBJ1-6 gives the whole variable domain GAGVSQSPRYKVAKRGQDVALRCDPISGHVSLFWYQQALGQGPEFLTYFQNEAQLDKSGLPSDRFFAERPEGSVSTLKIQRTQQEDSAVYLCASSLAPGTANSPLHFGNGTRLTVT.

V gene TRBV30 combines with J gene TRBJ2-3, with 11 bases lining up with TRBD2. Germline values: CDR1 GTSNPN, CDR2 SVGIG (reference sequence). This CDR3 comprises 18 residues. V shed 1 base and J 0 bases; nucleotides not matched to a gene: 9. This CDR3 reads CAWSGYLAGGQSTDTQYF. CDR3 nucleotide sequence: TGTGCCTGGAGTGGTTACCTAGCGGGAGGCCAAAGCACAGATACGCAGTATTTT.

V gene TRBV25-1 combines with J gene TRBJ2-2; D unclear. Trimming pared 4 bases from V and 4 bases from J, leaving 7 bases between. Germline V CDR1 and CDR2: MGHDK, SYGVNS. This CDR3 contains 13 residues. CDR3 loop: CASSGTITGELFF. DNA for the CDR3: TGTGCCAGCAGTGGGACCATCACCGGGGAGCTGTTTTTT.

The genes are TRBV30 and TRBJ1-6; 9 bases are a match to TRBD1. CDR3 length: 14 residues. Germline V gives CDR1 GTSNPN, CDR2 SVGIG (reference sequence). V shed 5 bases and J 6 bases; nucleotides not matched to a gene: 5. The CDR3 spells CAWFRDRVNSPLHF. The CDR3 nucleotides read TGTGCCTGGTTCAGGGACAGGGTTAATTCACCCCTCCACTTT. Drawing the rest from reference TRBV30 and TRBJ1-6, the complete variable domain is SQTIHQWPATLVQPVGSPLSLECTVEGTSNPNLYWYRQAAGRGLQLLFYSVGIGQISSEVPQNLSASRPQDRQFILSSKKLLLSDSGFYLCAWFRDRVNSPLHFGNGTRLTVT.

This clone was counted once. V and J are TRBV7-9 and TRBJ2-1, with 8 bases lining up with TRBD1. The germline V gene encodes CDR1 SEHNR and CDR2 FQNEAQ (reference sequence). CDR3 length: 15 amino acids. Unmatched junction bases numbered 5, after V lost 1 base and J lost 6 bases. The DNA for the CDR3 is TGTGCCAGCAGCTTAGTACAGGGGGTTCGCAATGAGCAGTTCTTC. Translating it yields CASSLVQGVRNEQFF.

The chain is built from TRBV11-3 and TRBJ2-5; D possibly corresponds to TRBD2 (5 bases). The germline gives CDR1 SGHNT, CDR2 YENEEA. The ends were cut back, 5 bases at V and 4 bases at J, with 8 bases in the middle. There are 12 residues in the CDR3. The CDR3 DNA follows: TGTGCCAGCAGCGGACGGGGAGAGACCCAGTACTTC. Translation: CASSGRGETQYF. The full variable domain, in which reference TRBV11-3 and TRBJ2-5 provide the parts outside the CDR3, is EAGVVQSPRYKIIEKKQPVAFWCNPISGHNTLYWYLQNLGQGPELLIRYENEEAVDDSQLPKDRFSAERLKGVDSTLKIQPAELGDSAVYLCASSGRGETQYFGPGTRLLVL.

V usage is TRBV7-2 and J usage is TRBJ2-7, with D maybe TRBD1 (6 bases). This CDR3 spans 15 amino acids. The V gene's germline CDR1 is SGHTA and CDR2 FQGNSA. Trimming left V 5 bases short and J 2 bases short, with 16 bases between. The CDR3 sequence: CASSRGHLKAYEQYF. The CDR3 region has the DNA TGTGCCAGCAGCCGGGGACACTTAAAGGCCTACGAGCAGTACTTC. The full variable domain, its missing parts supplied by reference TRBV7-2 and TRBJ2-7, is GAGVSQSPSNKVTEKGKDVELRCDPISGHTALYWYRQSLGQGLEFLIYFQGNSAPDKSGLPSDRFSAERTGGSVSTLTIQRTQQEDSAVYLCASSRGHLKAYEQYFGPGTRLTVT.

The chain joins TRBV4-1 to TRBJ1-1; D is unresolved. Germline CDR1 reads MGHRA; CDR2 reads YSYEKL. V dropped 1 base and J dropped 0 bases, with 9 bases sitting between them. The CDR3 extends over 15 amino acids. The CDR3 DNA reads TGCGCCAGCAGCCAAGGGTGGCTTATGAACACTGAAGCTTTCTTT. Its protein product is CASSQGWLMNTEAFF.

The V gene is TRBV7-2, the J gene TRBJ2-3; TRBD2 agrees at 12 bases. This CDR3 is 16 amino acids long. Germline V gene lookup returns CDR1 SGHTA and CDR2 FQGNSA. The V and J ends lost 0 bases and 6 bases, in that order; junction bases with no gene match: 4. The CDR3 sequence: CASSLALTSGGDTQYF. Here the CDR3 DNA reads TGTGCCAGCAGCTTAGCGCTTACTAGCGGGGGGGATACGCAGTATTTT.